One sample yielded the 2 T cell receptor beta chains listed below, sequenced in a study of T cell responses to AZD1222 COVID-19 vaccine. Here immunoSEQ multiplex PCR was the method, and the copy in TCRdb shows in-frame clones only, minus some. The table has some 130,000 clones, approximately 92% seen once. The sample consisted of peripheral blood, taken 28 days after the second AZD1222 dose. These TCRs come from an adult who received the AZD1222 COVID-19 vaccine.

The chain joins TRBV6-5 to TRBJ1-1; D gene ambiguous. CDR3 length: 13 residues. Between the trimmed V and J ends, which lost 7 bases and 0 bases, there was a span of 9 bases. Germline V gene lookup returns CDR1 MNHEY and CDR2 SVGAGI. CDR3 DNA sequence: TGTGCCAGCATCGCTTTAATGAACACTGAAGCTTTCTTT. It translates to CASIALMNTEAFF.

The CDR3: CASTRGLGYGYTF. DNA for the CDR3: TGTGCCAGCACAAGAGGGCTGGGCTATGGCTACACCTTC. This chain joins TRBV12-3 or TRBV12-4 and TRBJ1-2; D not resolved. The ends were cut back, 7 bases at V and 4 bases at J, with 13 bases in the middle. The CDR3 length is 13 residues.